This entry is about one T cell receptor (beta chain). What it recognizes is unknown. These data originate in a study of CXCR3-negative and CXCR3-positive naive CD8 T cells. Phenotypically, naive CD8+ T cells corresponded to CD45RO-CCR7+CD27+CD95-. From germline, CDR1 is SGHDN and CDR2 FVKESK. CDR3 size: 15 residues. Each TRB cDNA library was prepared by 5' RACE (with UMI labels). TCRdb re-called the 5' RACE reads, yielding one record per CDR3 amino acid sequence without DNA. Its clone listing holds 150,000 or so distinct CDR3 sequences. Regarding the study as a whole: CD5 surface expression was similar among naive subsets, and TCR strength was estimated by inference from TRB CDR3 properties. Memory CD8+ cells showed much lower diversity, while both naive subsets displayed comparably high diversity.

The chain is built from TRBV14 and TRBJ2-3; TCRdb outputs TRBD1, but without DNA this stays unchecked. The clonotype originates from a human donor in good health. Some clones in this sample may be carry-over from other donors' samples. The sequenced sample consisted of naive CXCR3- CD8+ T cells from blood. Described subset: CD45RO-CCR7+CD27+CD95- naive CD8+ T cells lacking CXCR3 (TNR3-). Here the CDR3 reads CASSLLGSPTDTQYF.